This T cell receptor (beta chain) was recovered during a study of somatic mutations in cytotoxic T cells in rheumatoid arthritis. Study summary: Blood samples of roughly 28 ml were drawn from patients (in EDTA) right after diagnosis and before any treatment.

Clones were read by immunoSEQ multiplex PCR, and TCRdb kept only the in-frame ones, dropping some. The table shows around 6,000 clones, with 65% to 85% occurring only once. This clone occurred a few times. The antigen remains undetermined. The junction differs from germline at one of its ends, possibly a read error. The CDR3 covers 15 residues. The germline gives CDR1 SSHAT, CDR2 FNYEAQ (reference sequence). Overall study results and limits: Clonality measured in CD8+ T cells did not differ significantly between rheumatoid arthritis patients and age-matched healthy controls. In rheumatoid arthritis patients, unlike healthy controls, CD8+ clonality rose with age.

Sequencing input: CD8+ T cells sorted from blood. The clonotype originates from a woman aged 50 to 60 with rheumatoid arthritis. The chain uses TRBV7-7 and TRBJ2-1; 9 nucleotides line up with TRBD1. This CDR3 is CASSLDRGSYNEQFF. Here the CDR3 DNA reads TGTGCTAGCAGCTTAGACAGGGGGTCCTACAATGAGCAGTTCTTC. Together with reference TRBV7-7 and TRBJ2-1, the CDR3 gives the full variable domain: GAGVSQSPRYKVTKRGQDVTLRCDPISSHATLYWYQQALGQGPEFLTYFNYEAQPDKSGLPSDRFSAERPEGSISTLTIQRTEQRDSAMYRCASSLDRGSYNEQFFGPGTRLTVL.